This TCR beta chain was sequenced in a study of shared clonotypes between healthy human individuals. The overall study: Each donor's CD8 memory used one plate, CD8 naive two, each CD4 subset three.

Trimming took off 2 bases at V and 1 base at J, with 12 bases between the two ends. There are 15 residues in the CDR3. From germline, CDR1 is SGHVS and CDR2 FQNEAQ. The study drew its donors from healthy HIV-negative adults without recent acute infections or vaccinations. Template for every sorted-subset replicate PCR totaled approximately 0.2 ug DNA, tens of thousands of T cell genomes. Profiled with immunoSEQ multiplex PCR; TCRdb holds only in-frame clones, not every one. The sample records about 1 million clones, 65% to 75% being singletons. What was sequenced was memory CD4+ T cells sorted from blood. Subset denoted: CD45RA-negative fraction. This rearrangement joins TRBV7-8 to TRBJ2-7; tentative D call: TRBD1 (6 bases). The TCR comes from a young man in good health. The DNA of the CDR3 is TGTGCCAGCAGCTTACAGCAGGGGCCTTCCTACGAGCAGTACTTC. Translating gives CASSLQQGPSYEQYF. Complete variable domain (other parts from reference TRBV7-8 and TRBJ2-7): GAGVSQSPRYKVAKRGQDVALRCDPISGHVSLFWYQQALGQGPEFLTYFQNEAQLDKSGLPSDRFFAERPEGSVSTLKIQRTQQEDSAVYLCASSLQQGPSYEQYFGPGTRLTVT.